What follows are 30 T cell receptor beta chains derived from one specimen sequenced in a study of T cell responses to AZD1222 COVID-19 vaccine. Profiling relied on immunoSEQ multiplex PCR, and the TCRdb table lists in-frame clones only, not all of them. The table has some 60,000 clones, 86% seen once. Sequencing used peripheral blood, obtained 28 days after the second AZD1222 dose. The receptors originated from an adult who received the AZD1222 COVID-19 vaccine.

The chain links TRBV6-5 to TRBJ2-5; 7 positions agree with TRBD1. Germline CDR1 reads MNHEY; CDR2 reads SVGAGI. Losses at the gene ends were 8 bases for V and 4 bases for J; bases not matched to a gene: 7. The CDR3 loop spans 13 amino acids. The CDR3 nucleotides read TGTGCCAGCCATTACAGGGGTGGAGAGACCCAGTACTTC. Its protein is CASHYRGGETQYF.

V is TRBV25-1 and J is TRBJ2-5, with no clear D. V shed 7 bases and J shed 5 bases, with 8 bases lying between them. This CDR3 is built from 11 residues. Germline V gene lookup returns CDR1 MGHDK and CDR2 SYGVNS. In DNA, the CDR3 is TGTGCCAGCACAGTCGATGAGACCCAGTACTTC. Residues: CASTVDETQYF.

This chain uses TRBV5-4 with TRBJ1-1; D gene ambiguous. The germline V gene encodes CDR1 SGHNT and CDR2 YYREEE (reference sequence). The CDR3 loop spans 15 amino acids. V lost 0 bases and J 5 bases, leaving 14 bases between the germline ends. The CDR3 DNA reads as TGTGCCAGCAGCTTGGTTGCTAGGTCCGGTACTGAAGCTTTCTTT. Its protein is CASSLVARSGTEAFF.

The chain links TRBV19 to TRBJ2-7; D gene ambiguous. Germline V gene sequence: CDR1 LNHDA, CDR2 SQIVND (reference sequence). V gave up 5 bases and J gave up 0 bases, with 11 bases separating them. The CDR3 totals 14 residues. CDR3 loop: CASSPRGSSYEQYF. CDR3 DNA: TGTGCCAGTAGTCCCCGTGGGTCCTCCTACGAGCAGTACTTC.

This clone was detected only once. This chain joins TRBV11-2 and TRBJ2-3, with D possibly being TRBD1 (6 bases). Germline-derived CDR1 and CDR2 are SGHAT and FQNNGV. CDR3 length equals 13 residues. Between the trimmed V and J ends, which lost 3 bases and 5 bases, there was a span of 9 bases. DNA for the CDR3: TGTGCCAGCAGCTTGGGGGCGATAGATACGCAGTATTTT. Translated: CASSLGAIDTQYF.

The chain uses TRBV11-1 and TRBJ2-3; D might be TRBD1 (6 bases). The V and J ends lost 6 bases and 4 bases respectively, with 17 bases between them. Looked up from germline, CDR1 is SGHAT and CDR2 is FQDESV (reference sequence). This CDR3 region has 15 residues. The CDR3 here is CASSSSDRSADTQYF. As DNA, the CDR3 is TGTGCCAGCAGTTCCAGTGACAGGTCTGCAGATACGCAGTATTTT.

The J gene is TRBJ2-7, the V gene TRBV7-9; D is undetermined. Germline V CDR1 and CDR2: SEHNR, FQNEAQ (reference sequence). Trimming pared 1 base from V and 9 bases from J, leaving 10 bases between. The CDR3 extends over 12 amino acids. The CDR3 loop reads CASSLDPMRQYF. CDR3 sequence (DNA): TGTGCCAGCAGCTTAGACCCTATGCGGCAGTACTTC.

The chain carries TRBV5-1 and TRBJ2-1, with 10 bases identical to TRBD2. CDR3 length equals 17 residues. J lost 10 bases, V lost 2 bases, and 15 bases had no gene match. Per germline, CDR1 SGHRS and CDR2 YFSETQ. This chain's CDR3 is CASSLPISGGRSEEQFF. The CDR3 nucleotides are TGCGCCAGCAGCTTACCTATTAGCGGGGGGCGGTCTGAAGAGCAGTTCTTC.

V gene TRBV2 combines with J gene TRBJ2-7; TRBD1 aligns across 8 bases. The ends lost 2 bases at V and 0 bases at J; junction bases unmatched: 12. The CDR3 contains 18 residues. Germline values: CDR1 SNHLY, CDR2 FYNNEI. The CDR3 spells CASSEFQGADSDSYEQYF. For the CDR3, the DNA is TGTGCCAGCAGTGAATTCCAGGGGGCAGACTCCGACTCCTACGAGCAGTACTTC.

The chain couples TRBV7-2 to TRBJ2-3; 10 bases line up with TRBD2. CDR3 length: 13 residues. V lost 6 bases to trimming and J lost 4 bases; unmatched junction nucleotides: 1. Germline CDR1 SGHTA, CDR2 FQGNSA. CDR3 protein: CASRAGGADTQYF. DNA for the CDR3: TGTGCCAGCAGAGCGGGAGGGGCAGATACGCAGTATTTT.

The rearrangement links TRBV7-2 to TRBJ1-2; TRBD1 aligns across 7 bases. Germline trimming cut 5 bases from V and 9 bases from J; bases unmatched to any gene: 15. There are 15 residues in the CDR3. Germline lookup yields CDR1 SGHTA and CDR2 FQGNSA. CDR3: CASSPQTGRGVRYTF. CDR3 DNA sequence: TGTGCCAGCAGCCCGCAGACAGGGAGAGGGGTTCGCTACACCTTC.

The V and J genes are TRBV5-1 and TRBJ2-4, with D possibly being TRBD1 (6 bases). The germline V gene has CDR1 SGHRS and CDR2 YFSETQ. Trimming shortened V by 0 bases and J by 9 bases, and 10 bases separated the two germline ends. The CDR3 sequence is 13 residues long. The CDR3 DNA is TGCGCCAGCAGCTTGGAGGGGGTCGGCATTCAGTACTTC. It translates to CASSLEGVGIQYF.

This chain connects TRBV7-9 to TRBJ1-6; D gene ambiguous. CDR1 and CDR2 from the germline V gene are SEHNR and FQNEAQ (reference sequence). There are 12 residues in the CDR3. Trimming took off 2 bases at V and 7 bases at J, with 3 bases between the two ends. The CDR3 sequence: CASSLFNSPLHF. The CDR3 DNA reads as TGTGCCAGCAGCTTATTCAATTCACCCCTCCACTTT.

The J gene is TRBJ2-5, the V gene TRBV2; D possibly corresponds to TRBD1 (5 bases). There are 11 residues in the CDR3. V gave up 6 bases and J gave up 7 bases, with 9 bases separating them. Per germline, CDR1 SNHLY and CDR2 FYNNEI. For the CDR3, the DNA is TGTGCCAGCAGAGGGGTGGGGACCCAGTACTTC. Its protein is CASRGVGTQYF.

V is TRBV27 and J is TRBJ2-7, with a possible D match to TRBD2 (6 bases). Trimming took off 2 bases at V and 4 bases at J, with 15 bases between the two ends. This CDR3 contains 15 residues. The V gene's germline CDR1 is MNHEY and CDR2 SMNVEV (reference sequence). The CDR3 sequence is CASSLTGDPRYEQYF. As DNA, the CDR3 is TGTGCCAGCAGTTTAACGGGGGATCCTAGGTACGAGCAGTACTTC.

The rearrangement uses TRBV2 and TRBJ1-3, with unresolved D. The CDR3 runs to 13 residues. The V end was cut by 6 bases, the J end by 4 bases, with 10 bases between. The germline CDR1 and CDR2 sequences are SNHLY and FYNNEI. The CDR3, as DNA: TGTGCCAGCAGCCCCGGGGTAGGAAACACCATATATTTT. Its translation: CASSPGVGNTIYF.

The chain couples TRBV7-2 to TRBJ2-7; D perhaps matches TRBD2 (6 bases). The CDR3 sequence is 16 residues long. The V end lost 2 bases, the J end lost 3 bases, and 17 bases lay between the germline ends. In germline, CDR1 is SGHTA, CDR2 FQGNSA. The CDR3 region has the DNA TGTGCCAGCAGCTTAAAAGGTCGGCGGGAAGTCTACGAGCAGTACTTC. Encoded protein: CASSLKGRREVYEQYF.

CDR3 residues: CASSVQGAGTGELFF. Here the CDR3 DNA reads TGTGCCAGCAGCGTCCAGGGGGCGGGCACCGGGGAGCTGTTTTTT. This chain connects TRBV6-5 to TRBJ2-2; 8 bases are shared with TRBD1. The CDR3 has 15 residues. The V and J ends lost 6 bases and 4 bases, in that order; junction bases with no gene match: 7. Germline CDR1 and CDR2: MNHEY and SVGAGI.

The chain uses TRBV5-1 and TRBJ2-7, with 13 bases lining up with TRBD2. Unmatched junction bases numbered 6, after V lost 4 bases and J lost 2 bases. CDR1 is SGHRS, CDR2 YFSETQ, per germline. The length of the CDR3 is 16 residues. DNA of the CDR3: TGCGCCAGCAGCACGGGACTAGCGGGACCCCCCTACGAGCAGTACTTC. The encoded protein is CASSTGLAGPPYEQYF. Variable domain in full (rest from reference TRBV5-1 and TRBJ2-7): KAGVTQTPRYLIKTRGQQVTLSCSPISGHRSVSWYQQTPGQGLQFLFEYFSETQRNKGNFPGRFSGRQFSNSRSEMNVSTLELGDSALYLCASSTGLAGPPYEQYFGPGTRLTVT.

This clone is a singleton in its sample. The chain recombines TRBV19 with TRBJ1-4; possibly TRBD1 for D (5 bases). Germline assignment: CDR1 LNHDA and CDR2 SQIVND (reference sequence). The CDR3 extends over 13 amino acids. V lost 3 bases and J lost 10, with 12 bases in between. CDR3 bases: TGTGCCAGTAGTATCGAGGGGCTCGCAAAACTGTTTTTT. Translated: CASSIEGLAKLFF.

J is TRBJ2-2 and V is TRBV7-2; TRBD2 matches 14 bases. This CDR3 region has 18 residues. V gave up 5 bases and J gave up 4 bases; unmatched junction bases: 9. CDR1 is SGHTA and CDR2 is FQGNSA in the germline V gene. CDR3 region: CASSPPGLAGASTGELFF. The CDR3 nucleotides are TGTGCCAGCAGCCCCCCGGGACTAGCGGGGGCCTCCACCGGGGAGCTGTTTTTT. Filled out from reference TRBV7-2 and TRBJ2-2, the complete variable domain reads GAGVSQSPSNKVTEKGKDVELRCDPISGHTALYWYRQSLGQGLEFLIYFQGNSAPDKSGLPSDRFSAERTGGSVSTLTIQRTQQEDSAVYLCASSPPGLAGASTGELFFGEGSRLTVL.

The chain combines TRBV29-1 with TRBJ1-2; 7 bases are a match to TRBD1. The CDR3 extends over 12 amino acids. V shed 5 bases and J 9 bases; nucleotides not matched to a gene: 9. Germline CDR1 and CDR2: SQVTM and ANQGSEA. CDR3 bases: TGCAGCGTTAGCTCAGGGGGTTACAGCTACACCTTC. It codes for CSVSSGGYSYTF.

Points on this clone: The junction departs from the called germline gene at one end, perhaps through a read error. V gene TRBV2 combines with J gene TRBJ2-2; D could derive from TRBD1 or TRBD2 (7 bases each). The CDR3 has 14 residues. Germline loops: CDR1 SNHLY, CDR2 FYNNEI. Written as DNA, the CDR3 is TGTGCCAGCAGTCAAGCAGGGGGGGCCGGGGAGCTGTTTTTT. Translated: CASSQAGGAGELFF.

This chain's CDR3 is CASSPAGGGEYEQYF. CDR3 nucleotide sequence: TGTGCCAGCAGCCCCGCCGGGGGCGGGGAATACGAGCAGTACTTC. V is TRBV27 and J is TRBJ2-7, with D possibly being TRBD1 or TRBD2 (6 bases each). This CDR3 comprises 15 residues. V gave up 6 bases and J gave up 4 bases, with 19 bases separating them. CDR1 MNHEY and CDR2 SMNVEV come from the germline V gene (reference sequence).

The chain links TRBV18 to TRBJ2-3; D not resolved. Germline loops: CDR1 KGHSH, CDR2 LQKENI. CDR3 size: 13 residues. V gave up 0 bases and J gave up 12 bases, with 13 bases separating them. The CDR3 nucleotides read TGTGCCAGCTCACCACCGGGCCCCCCTAGACAGTATTTT. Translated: CASSPPGPPRQYF.

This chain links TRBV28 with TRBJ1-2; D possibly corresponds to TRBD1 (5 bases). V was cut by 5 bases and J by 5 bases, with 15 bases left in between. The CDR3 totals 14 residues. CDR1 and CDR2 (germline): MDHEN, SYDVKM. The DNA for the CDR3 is TGTGCCAGCAGTCTACAGGCCGCTCGGTATGGCTACACCTTC. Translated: CASSLQAARYGYTF.

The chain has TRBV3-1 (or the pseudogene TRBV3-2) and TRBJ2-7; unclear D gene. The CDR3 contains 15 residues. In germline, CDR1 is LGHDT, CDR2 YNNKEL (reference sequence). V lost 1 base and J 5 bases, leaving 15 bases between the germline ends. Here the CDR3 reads CASSQGTGITNEQYF. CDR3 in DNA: TGTGCCAGCAGCCAAGGAACTGGGATTACGAACGAGCAGTACTTC.

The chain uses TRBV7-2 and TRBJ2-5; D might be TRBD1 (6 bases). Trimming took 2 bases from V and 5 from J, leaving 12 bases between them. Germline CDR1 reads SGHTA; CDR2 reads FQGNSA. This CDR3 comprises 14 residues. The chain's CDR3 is CASSLMGAAETQYF. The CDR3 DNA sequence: TGTGCCAGCAGCTTAATGGGGGCGGCGGAGACCCAGTACTTC.

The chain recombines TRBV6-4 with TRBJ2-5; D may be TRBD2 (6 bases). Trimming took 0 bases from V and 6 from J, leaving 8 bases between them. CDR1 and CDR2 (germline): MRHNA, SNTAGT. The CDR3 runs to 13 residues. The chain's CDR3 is CASSDSGGKTQYF. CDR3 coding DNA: TGTGCCAGCAGTGACTCGGGGGGAAAGACCCAGTACTTC.

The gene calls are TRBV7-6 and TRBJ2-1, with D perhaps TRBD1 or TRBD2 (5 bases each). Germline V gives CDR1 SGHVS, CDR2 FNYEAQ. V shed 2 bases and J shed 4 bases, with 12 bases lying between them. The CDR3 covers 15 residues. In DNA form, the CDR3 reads TGTGCCAGCAGCTTAAACGAGGGGCCTTACAATGAGCAGTTCTTC. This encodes CASSLNEGPYNEQFF.